These 29 T cell receptor beta chains were all obtained from the same sample, sequenced in a study of T-cell memory formation after mild COVID-19. TCRdb independently ran MiXCR on the 5' RACE reads; one entry per CDR3 protein. The table lists about 600,000 distinct CDR3 sequences, 20% to 25% of them singletons. Sequences were obtained from PBMCs or a T cell subset sorted from them (not recorded which). All receptors derive from an adult woman who had mild COVID-19 (a few samples of this study predate the infection). Cell type and time point are not known.

This clonotype was found a few times. The chain recombines TRBV30 with TRBJ1-1; the D gene is possibly TRBD1 (6 bases). Germline V gene data show CDR1 as GTSNPN and CDR2 as SVGIG (reference sequence). This CDR3 is 14 amino acids long. Trimming removed 5 bases at V and 7 bases at J, with 20 bases between. This CDR3 reads CAWSWGTPNGEAFF. In DNA form, the CDR3 reads TGTGCCTGGTCCTGGGGGACACCAAACGGTGAAGCTTTCTTT. Looking up the rest from reference TRBV30 and TRBJ1-1 gives the full variable domain: SQTIHQWPATLVQPVGSPLSLECTVEGTSNPNLYWYRQAAGRGLQLLFYSVGIGQISSEVPQNLSASRPQDRQFILSSKKLLLSDSGFYLCAWSWGTPNGEAFFGQGTRLTVV.

The rearrangement links TRBV24-1 to TRBJ2-5, with TRBD1 matching 7 bases. The CDR3 spans 15 residues. CDR1 is KGHDR, CDR2 SFDVKD, per germline. J was trimmed by 4 bases and V by 4 bases; bases with no gene match: 8. The CDR3 bases are TGTGCCACCAGTGAATCAACAGGGGTTCGAGAGACCCAGTACTTC. Protein product: CATSESTGVRETQYF.

The rearrangement joins TRBV15 to TRBJ2-7; TRBD1 is a possible D gene (5 bases). V was clipped by 1 base and J by 0 bases, with 7 bases between them. CDR3 size: 14 residues. Germline lookup yields CDR1 LNHNV and CDR2 YYDKDF (reference sequence). The DNA of the CDR3 is TGTGCCACCAGCAGAGGTGACAGCTCCTACGAGCAGTACTTC. Translation gives CATSRGDSSYEQYF.

In its sample, this clonotype was seen a few times. The rearrangement links TRBV30 to TRBJ2-1; D uncertain. This CDR3 is built from 13 residues. The V end lost 1 base, the J end lost 10 bases, and 14 bases lay between the germline ends. Germline values: CDR1 GTSNPN, CDR2 SVGIG (reference sequence). The CDR3 DNA is TGTGCCTGGAGTGAGAATTCGGGTGCGGAGCAGTTCTTC. Translated: CAWSENSGAEQFF.

This chain joins TRBV15 and TRBJ2-7; D is possibly TRBD1 (5 bases). V lost 1 base and J lost 5, with 18 bases in between. CDR1 LNHNV and CDR2 YYDKDF come from the germline V gene (reference sequence). The CDR3 totals 16 residues. The CDR3 loop is CATSRAGYPYTDEQYF. In DNA, the CDR3 is TGTGCCACCAGCAGAGCAGGGTATCCTTATACGGACGAGCAGTACTTC.

V gene TRBV24-1 combines with J gene TRBJ2-3, with 10 bases fitting TRBD1. Germline CDR1 and CDR2: KGHDR and SFDVKD. This CDR3 has 18 residues. V dropped 4 bases and J dropped 3; count of bases not matched to a gene: 12. CDR3 amino acids: CATSDRQPGQGMTDTQYF. The CDR3 DNA sequence: TGTGCCACCAGTGACCGACAACCGGGACAGGGGATGACAGATACGCAGTATTTT.

CDR3 DNA sequence: TGTGCCAGCTGCTATCCCTTGGACCCCCGTCAGGCGAACACCGGGGAGCTGTTTTTT. Protein product: CASCYPLDPRQANTGELFF. The chain is built from TRBV7-6 and TRBJ2-2; the D is unclear. Germline V gene data show CDR1 as SGHVS and CDR2 as FNYEAQ. The CDR3 loop spans 19 amino acids. Between the trimmed V and J ends, which lost 8 bases and 0 bases, there was a span of 25 bases.

This chain links TRBV5-1 with TRBJ1-1; D gene unclear. CDR3 size: 14 residues. Trimming removed 0 bases from V and 7 bases from J, with 13 bases in between. Germline CDR1 reads SGHRS; CDR2 reads YFSETQ. As DNA, the CDR3 is TGCGCCAGCAGCTTGGCGTTACGGAATCGTGAAGCTTTCTTT. This gives the protein CASSLALRNREAFF.

This chain uses TRBV5-1 with TRBJ2-5, with TRBD2 identical over 7 bases. V was pared by 3 bases and J by 4 bases, with 9 bases of the junction left unmatched. The germline V gene encodes CDR1 SGHRS and CDR2 YFSETQ. This CDR3 is 15 amino acids long. As DNA, the CDR3 is TGCGCCAGCAGCTCAAGACTAGCACAAGTAGAGACCCAGTACTTC. This translates into CASSSRLAQVETQYF. Variable domain in full (rest from reference TRBV5-1 and TRBJ2-5): KAGVTQTPRYLIKTRGQQVTLSCSPISGHRSVSWYQQTPGQGLQFLFEYFSETQRNKGNFPGRFSGRQFSNSRSEMNVSTLELGDSALYLCASSSRLAQVETQYFGPGTRLLVL.

This clonotype has only one observation. The V and J genes are TRBV6-2 or TRBV6-3 and TRBJ2-1, with 12 bases identical to TRBD2. CDR3 length: 18 residues. Germline V gives CDR1 MNHEY, CDR2 SVGEGT. J was trimmed by 0 bases and V by 2 bases; bases with no gene match: 5. The CDR3 bases are TGTGCCAGCAGTTACAGGACTAGCGGGGTGCGCTCCTACAATGAGCAGTTCTTC. Translating it yields CASSYRTSGVRSYNEQFF.

In DNA, the CDR3 is TGTGCCAGCAGCTCACAGGGCCGGGGTCGTACTAACTATGGCTACACCTTC. Its translation is CASSSQGRGRTNYGYTF. This chain connects TRBV5-6 to TRBJ1-2, with a tentative D call TRBD1 (6 bases). CDR3 size: 17 residues. Looked up from germline, CDR1 is SGHDT and CDR2 is YYEEEE. Trimming stripped 3 bases from V and 0 bases from J, with 18 bases between.

The chain links TRBV7-9 to TRBJ2-7; TRBD2 might be the D (5 bases). CDR1 is SEHNR, CDR2 FQNEAQ, per germline (reference sequence). The CDR3 extends over 11 amino acids. The V gene lost 5 bases and the J gene lost 7 bases, with 9 bases spanning the gap. The CDR3 region is CASSTPGEQYF. In nucleotides, the CDR3 is TGTGCCAGCAGCACCCCGGGGGAGCAGTACTTC.

The sample holds a few counts of this clonotype. This chain connects TRBV20-1 to TRBJ2-1; D gene uncertain. This CDR3 has 14 residues. V lost 5 bases and J 0 bases, leaving 11 bases between the germline ends. Germline CDR1 is DFQATT and CDR2 is SNEGSKA (reference sequence). The CDR3 spells CSAGGRYSYNEQFF. The CDR3 DNA sequence: TGCAGTGCTGGCGGCAGGTACTCCTACAATGAGCAGTTCTTC.

This clonotype was detected ten times or more. The chain recombines TRBV6-2 or TRBV6-3 with TRBJ2-6, with D unresolved. The V gene lost 6 bases and the J gene lost 3 bases, with 12 bases spanning the gap. The CDR3 is 15 residues long. Germline loops: CDR1 MNHEY, CDR2 SVGEGT. The CDR3 region has the DNA TGTGCCAGCAGCACCCATCTCAATGGGGCCAACGTCCTGACTTTC. Translating it yields CASSTHLNGANVLTF.

There are a few counts of this clonotype. The CDR3 spells CASRVLAGGPNTGELFF. The CDR3 DNA sequence: TGTGCCAGCAGGGTGCTAGCGGGGGGTCCCAACACCGGGGAGCTGTTTTTT. This rearrangement joins TRBV13 to TRBJ2-2, with TRBD2 matching over 11 bases. The J segment lost 2 bases and the V segment lost 6 bases, leaving 8 bases of the junction unmatched. The CDR3 totals 17 residues. CDR1 and CDR2 from the germline V gene are PRHDT and FYEKMQ (reference sequence).

The V call is TRBV5-6, the J call TRBJ2-3; D gene unclear. Trimming stripped 3 bases from V and 5 bases from J, with 7 bases between. CDR3 length equals 12 residues. CDR1 is SGHDT and CDR2 is YYEEEE in the germline V gene. This CDR3 is CASSSPQDTQYF. In nucleotides, the CDR3 is TGTGCCAGCAGCTCACCACAAGATACGCAGTATTTT.

This clonotype was seen a few times. The CDR3 is CASSRGTRTYEQYF. For the CDR3, the DNA is TGTGCCAGCAGCCGTGGGACTAGGACCTACGAGCAGTACTTC. V is TRBV7-9 and J is TRBJ2-7, with 8 bases matching TRBD2. Trimming removed 5 bases from V and 2 bases from J; junction bases left unmatched: 5. The length of the CDR3 is 14 residues. CDR1 is SEHNR, CDR2 FQNEAQ, per germline (reference sequence).

In DNA, the CDR3 is TGCGCCAGCAGCCAGCTCCGGGACTTCTCCTACGAGCAGTACTTC. Protein: CASSQLRDFSYEQYF. This chain uses TRBV4-1 with TRBJ2-7; D is perhaps TRBD2 (6 bases). The V and J ends lost 3 bases and 0 bases respectively, with 12 bases between them. Germline V lookup: CDR1 MGHRA, CDR2 YSYEKL. The CDR3 covers 15 residues.

This chain's CDR3 is CARSSDTDTQYF. CDR3 DNA: TGTGCCCGGTCGTCAGACACAGATACGCAGTATTTT. This chain uses TRBV12-3 or TRBV12-4 with TRBJ2-3; no firm D call. Trimming left V 11 bases short and J 2 bases short, with 11 bases between. The CDR3 length is 12 residues.

This clonotype was seen at least ten times. V usage is TRBV6-4 and J usage is TRBJ2-2; a possible D gene is TRBD1 (6 bases). The CDR3 is made up of 13 amino acids. Germline CDR1 MRHNA, CDR2 SNTAGT. V dropped 4 bases and J dropped 3 bases, with 6 bases sitting between them. CDR3 sequence reads: CASSGQDTGELFF. DNA of the CDR3: TGTGCCAGCAGTGGACAGGACACCGGGGAGCTGTTTTTT.

The chain links TRBV7-6 to TRBJ2-1, with D maybe TRBD1 (6 bases). The germline CDR1 and CDR2 sequences are SGHVS and FNYEAQ. The CDR3 spans 15 residues. V lost 5 bases, J lost 8 bases, and 19 bases lay in between. The CDR3 coding sequence is TGTGCCAGCAGCACTCAAGAAAGCAGGGGCGATGAGCAGTTCTTC. Amino acid sequence: CASSTQESRGDEQFF.

This clonotype was picked up many times. The J gene is TRBJ1-4, the V gene TRBV27; D remains ambiguous. The germline V and J ends were trimmed by 4 bases and 3 bases, with 12 bases remaining between them. Germline CDR1 and CDR2: MNHEY and SMNVEV (reference sequence). The CDR3 extends over 15 amino acids. The DNA of the CDR3 is TGTGCCAGCAGTTCGTCCGGGCTGTCTAATGAAAAACTGTTTTTT. Protein product: CASSSSGLSNEKLFF.

The chain uses TRBV4-3 and TRBJ1-1; 8 bases are a match to TRBD1. Germline V CDR1 and CDR2: LGHNA, YSLEER. J gave up 5 bases and V 0 bases, and 14 bases lay outside the gene matches. CDR3 length: 18 amino acids. CDR3 sequence (DNA): TGCGCCAGCAGCCAAGATCCTTGGCAGGGGGCGAGTGGAACTGAAGCTTTCTTT. It encodes CASSQDPWQGASGTEAFF.

The chain is built from TRBV29-1 and TRBJ2-5; D remains ambiguous. The V and J ends lost 3 bases and 5 bases respectively, with 16 bases between them. This CDR3 is 14 amino acids long. Germline CDR1 is SQVTM and CDR2 is ANQGSEA. The CDR3 here is CSVDPQLVEETQYF. In DNA, the CDR3 is TGCAGCGTTGACCCTCAACTGGTAGAGGAGACCCAGTACTTC.

This clonotype was found many times. The chain couples TRBV5-1 to TRBJ1-4; D unclear. Germline V gives CDR1 SGHRS, CDR2 YFSETQ. The CDR3 is made up of 14 amino acids. The V and J ends lost 1 base and 0 bases respectively, with 4 bases between them. As DNA, the CDR3 is TGCGCCAGCAGCTTGAAGACAACTAATGAAAAACTGTTTTTT. It codes for CASSLKTTNEKLFF.

The chain is built from TRBV6-1 and TRBJ2-1, with 11 bases that match TRBD1. Trimming cost V 10 bases and J 2 bases; bases outside gene matches: 10. The CDR3 covers 16 residues. Germline CDR1 reads MNHNS; CDR2 reads SASEGT. The CDR3 sequence is CAIRDRGSVAYNEQFF. CDR3 DNA: TGTGCCATCCGGGACAGGGGGAGTGTGGCCTACAATGAGCAGTTCTTC.

The V call is TRBV12-3 or TRBV12-4, the J call TRBJ1-2; no reliable D call. Trimming left V 2 bases short and J 4 bases short, with 11 bases between. This CDR3 is built from 14 residues. CDR3 amino acids: CASSLRVLSYGYTF. As DNA, the CDR3 is TGTGCCAGCAGTTTAAGGGTCTTGAGCTATGGCTACACCTTC.

The rearrangement links TRBV6-1 to TRBJ2-7, with 10 bases aligning to TRBD1. Trimming took 3 bases from V and 6 from J; bases not matched to a gene: 8. Germline V gives CDR1 MNHNS, CDR2 SASEGT. The CDR3 length is 15 residues. The CDR3 region has the DNA TGTGCCAGCAGTGATCTCGGGACAGGGGCCTTCGAGCAGTACTTC. Residues: CASSDLGTGAFEQYF.

This sequence joins TRBV25-1 and TRBJ1-1, with D unclear. Trimming pared 8 bases from V and 10 bases from J, leaving 17 bases between. The CDR3 totals 12 residues. CDR1 is MGHDK, CDR2 SYGVNS, per germline. The CDR3 reads CASQLGPGGAFF. In DNA, the CDR3 is TGTGCCAGCCAACTTGGACCCGGAGGAGCTTTCTTT. Using reference TRBV25-1 and TRBJ1-1 for the parts outside the CDR3, the full variable domain is EADIYQTPRYLVIGTGKKITLECSQTMGHDKMYWYQQDPGMELHLIHYSYGVNSTEKGDLSSESTVSRIRTEHFPLTLESARPSHTSQYLCASQLGPGGAFFGQGTRLTVV.